This T cell receptor beta chain stems from a study of T cells in localized non-small cell lung cancer. Study conclusions and caveats: Heterogeneity remains possible, as sequencing covered one tumor region only.

Trimming left V 2 bases short and J 6 bases short, with 11 bases between. Germline V gene data show CDR1 as SGHTA and CDR2 as FQGNSA. This CDR3 comprises 14 residues. Concerning this clone itself: Its antigen remains unidentified.

Generated by immunoSEQ multiplex PCR, the TCRdb table keeps only in-frame clones and is missing some. The sample lists about 70,000 clones; around 85% were seen once. The clonotype was recovered from a female donor at least 60 years old with stage I lung adenocarcinoma. Specimen: peripheral blood, collected before any cancer treatment. V usage is TRBV7-2 and J usage is TRBJ2-1; D is undetermined. The CDR3 nucleotides read TGTGCCAGCAGCTTACAGCCAAATAGCAATGAGCAGTTCTTC. Amino acids: CASSLQPNSNEQFF. The full variable domain, in which reference TRBV7-2 and TRBJ2-1 provide the parts outside the CDR3, is GAGVSQSPSNKVTEKGKDVELRCDPISGHTALYWYRQSLGQGLEFLIYFQGNSAPDKSGLPSDRFSAERTGGSVSTLTIQRTQQEDSAVYLCASSLQPNSNEQFFGPGTRLTVL.